This is a list of T cell receptor beta chains from one sample in a study of T cell changes during pregnancy in multiple sclerosis. Method: immunoSEQ multiplex PCR; TCRdb's copy keeps in-frame clones and lacks some. The table shows about 44,000 clones, with 92% occurring only once. Here the sequenced sample was CD4+ T cells from peripheral blood mononuclear cells, taken in the first trimester of pregnancy. These TCRs come from a female donor with multiple sclerosis, enrolled in a pregnancy study. CDR3s include the opening cysteine and the closing phenylalanine or tryptophan. The D gene is left open where the match is weak. Rows may omit the clone size; those that give it use once, few, many or a size class.

CDR3aa,CDR3nt,abundance,j_gene,v_gene,d_gene
CASSQRDWGEQFF,TGTGCCAGCAGCCAGCGGGACTGGGGTGAGCAGTTCTTC,.,TRBJ2-1,TRBV14,.
CATTGGGETQYF,TGTGCCACAACAGGGGGCGGGGAGACCCAGTACTTC,.,TRBJ2-5,TRBV10-3,TRBD1
CASSSTQTYEQYF,TGCGCCAGCAGCTCGACACAGACCTACGAGCAGTACTTC,few,TRBJ2-7,TRBV5-1,.
CASSPNYNEQFF,TGCGCCAGCAGCCCCAACTACAATGAGCAGTTCTTC,.,TRBJ2-1,TRBV4-3,.
CASSESALDMGIQFF,TGTGCCAGCAGTGAATCGGCCTTGGACATGGGGATACAGTTCTTC,.,TRBJ2-1,TRBV6-1,.
CSVSRNLANYEQFF,TGCAGCGTCAGTAGAAACCTAGCGAACTATGAGCAGTTCTTC,.,TRBJ2-1,TRBV29-1,.
CASSLAGQGNTGELFF,TGCGCCAGCAGCTTGGCAGGTCAGGGAAACACCGGGGAGCTGTTTTTT,.,TRBJ2-2,TRBV5-1,.
CASSTQGASYNEQFF,TGTGCCAGCTCAACACAGGGGGCGTCCTACAATGAGCAGTTCTTC,.,TRBJ2-1,TRBV18,TRBD1
CASSEYRNTEAFF,TGTGCCAGCAGTGAATATCGGAACACTGAAGCTTTCTTT,.,TRBJ1-1,TRBV25-1,.
CASSSPGTGFEQYF,TGTGCCAGCAGTAGTCCCGGGACAGGTTTCGAGCAGTACTTC,once,TRBJ2-7,TRBV28,TRBD1
CASTETGYSPLHF,TGTGCCAGTACGGAGACGGGGTATTCACCCCTCCACTTT,.,TRBJ1-6,TRBV19,.
CASSLVGGWNTGELFF,TGTGCCAGCAGCTTAGTCGGGGGTTGGAACACCGGGGAGCTGTTTTTT,.,TRBJ2-2,TRBV7-6,.
CATRTEKALLETGGDLEAFF,TGTGCCACCAGGACAGAAAAGGCTCTATTAGAGACCGGGGGAGACCTTGAAGCTTTCTTT,.,TRBJ1-1,TRBV15,.
CASSLVGAGNEQFF,TGCGCCAGCAGCTTGGTAGGGGCGGGGAATGAGCAGTTCTTC,.,TRBJ2-1,TRBV5-1,.
CASSYSDRAGNTIYF,TGTGCCAGCAGTTACTCGGACAGGGCTGGAAACACCATATATTTT,.,TRBJ1-3,TRBV6-6,TRBD1
CASRQGDKNIQYF,TGTGCCAGCAGACAGGGCGACAAAAACATTCAGTACTTC,.,TRBJ2-4,TRBV6-5,.
CASSYGDRETDTQYF,TGTGCCAGCAGTTACGGGGACAGGGAGACAGATACGCAGTATTTT,.,TRBJ2-3,TRBV6-5,TRBD1
CASSLRTGAGNEQFF,TGTGCCAGCAGTTTACGGACAGGGGCCGGGAATGAGCAGTTCTTC,.,TRBJ2-1,TRBV28,TRBD1
CASNPTSGSGTQYF,TGCGCCAGCAACCCGACTAGCGGGAGCGGTACCCAGTACTTC,.,TRBJ2-5,TRBV5-1,TRBD2
CASSPWDRYYEQYF,TGTGCCAGCAGTCCTTGGGACAGGTACTACGAGCAGTACTTC,.,TRBJ2-7,TRBV27,TRBD1
CASSYPGTRYNEQFF,TGTGCCAGCAGTTACCCCGGGACTCGGTACAATGAGCAGTTCTTC,.,TRBJ2-1,TRBV7-2,.
CASSEAQAGVLNF,TGTGCCAGCAGTGAAGCGCAAGCGGGAGTATTGAATTTT,.,TRBJ2-3,TRBV6-1,TRBD2
CASSERRPGNTIYF,TGTGCCAGCAGCGAGCGTCGACCCGGAAACACCATATATTTT,.,TRBJ1-3,TRBV6-5,.
CASSQRRRGGQPQHF,TGTGCCAGCAGTCAACGTCGGCGGGGAGGGCAGCCCCAGCATTTT,.,TRBJ1-5,TRBV6-1,.
CASSSRVSLESNEQFF,TGTGCCAGCAGCTCCCGGGTAAGCCTTGAGTCCAATGAGCAGTTCTTC,.,TRBJ2-1,TRBV5-4,.
CASSLAGTASGRISYNEQFF,TGCGCCAGCAGCTTGGCTGGGACGGCTAGCGGGAGAATCTCCTACAATGAGCAGTTCTTC,few,TRBJ2-1,TRBV5-1,TRBD2